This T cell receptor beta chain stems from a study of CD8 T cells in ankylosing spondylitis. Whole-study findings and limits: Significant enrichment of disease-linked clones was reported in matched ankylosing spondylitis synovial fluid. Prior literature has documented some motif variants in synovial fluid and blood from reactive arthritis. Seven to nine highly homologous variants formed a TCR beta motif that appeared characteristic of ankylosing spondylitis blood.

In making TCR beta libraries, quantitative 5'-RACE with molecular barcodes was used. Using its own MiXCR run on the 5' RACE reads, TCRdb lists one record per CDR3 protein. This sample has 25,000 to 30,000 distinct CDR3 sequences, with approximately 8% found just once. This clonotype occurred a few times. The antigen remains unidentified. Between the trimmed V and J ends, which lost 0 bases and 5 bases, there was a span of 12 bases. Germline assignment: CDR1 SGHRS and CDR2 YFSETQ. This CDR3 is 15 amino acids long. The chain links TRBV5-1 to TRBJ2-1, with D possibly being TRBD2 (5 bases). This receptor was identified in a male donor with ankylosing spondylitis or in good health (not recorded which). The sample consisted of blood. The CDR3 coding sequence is TGCGCCAGCAGCTTGGGGGTAGCGACAAACAATGAGCAGTTCTTC. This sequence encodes CASSLGVATNNEQFF.